These 25 T cell receptor beta chains originate from one sample sequenced in a study of HIV-infected children after antiretroviral therapy interruption (dated 2019 in TCRdb). Library method: 3' RACE. Instrument used: Illumina MiSeq. To correct PCR amplification bias, TCR libraries were generated from RNA with a 3' RACE protocol that used unique molecular identifiers. TCRdb applied fastp at Q25 and MiXCR to the public reads, then kept only in-frame beta chains. Each record represents a unique CDR3 protein, reported with the most common genes and DNA among its rows. A total of about 86,000 distinct CDR3 sequences appear in this sample, 6% to 8.5% of them only once. About 1.1% of the sample comes from the top ten. The treatment or condition label, read with the paper, signifies: PENTA 11 planned treatment interruption arm or continuous ART arm. The sequenced sample was CD45RA+ CD4+ T cells from PBMCs, pooled from several time points, obtained from a donor given antiretroviral therapy, either interrupted or continuous. The sample's cell subset or site label, decoded: naive CD4+ CD45RA+ CD45RO- T cells. The receptors come from a pool of human donors with HIV.

This clonotype was counted many times. The gene calls are TRBV9 and TRBJ2-3; D unresolved. Germline values: CDR1 SGDLS, CDR2 YYNGEE. The CDR3 consists of 16 residues. The germline V and J ends were trimmed by 0 bases and 5 bases, with 16 bases remaining between them. The CDR3 coding sequence is TGTGCCAGCAGCGTAGGACAAGTGGGGTCCGGAGATACGCAGTATTTT. This translates into CASSVGQVGSGDTQYF.

On this clonotype itself: A read error may be the cause here, since a much bigger clone is one base away. The V gene is TRBV10-2, the J gene TRBJ1-1; 9 bases fit TRBD1. Germline V gives CDR1 WSHSY, CDR2 SAAADI. There are 13 residues in the CDR3. V lost 6 bases, J lost 3 bases, and 2 bases stayed unmatched. CDR3 DNA sequence: TGCGCCAGCAGGGACAGGGGAGACACTGAAGCTTTCTTT. This gives the protein CASRDRGDTEAFF.

This clonotype was counted a few times. The chain employs TRBV10-3 and TRBJ2-1; D call uncertain. Germline V gene data show CDR1 as ENHRY and CDR2 as SYGVKD. Trimming took off 6 bases at V and 4 bases at J, with 10 bases between the two ends. CDR3 length equals 13 residues. The DNA of the CDR3 is TGTGCCATCAGGCCCGGCCCTTACAATGAGCAGTTCTTC. Translating gives CAIRPGPYNEQFF.

The rearrangement links TRBV11-2 to TRBJ2-1, with 7 bases that match TRBD2. V was pared by 3 bases and J by 5 bases, with 1 base of the junction left unmatched. This CDR3 spans 13 amino acids. CDR1 and CDR2 from the germline V gene are SGHAT and FQNNGV. The CDR3 region has the DNA TGTGCCAGCAGCTTGACTAGCAACAATGAGCAGTTCTTC. Translated, it gives CASSLTSNNEQFF.

This clonotype was found many times. The rearrangement joins TRBV7-2 to TRBJ2-1; no definite D call. This CDR3 spans 16 amino acids. Per the germline V gene, CDR1 is SGHTA and CDR2 is FQGNSA. V lost 10 bases, J lost 1 base, and 20 bases lay in between. CDR3 coding DNA: TGTGCCATCACGATTACCACAGCTCCGTCCTACAATGAGCAGTTCTTC. This encodes CAITITTAPSYNEQFF. The full variable domain, with the rest looked up from reference TRBV7-2 and TRBJ2-1, is GAGVSQSPSNKVTEKGKDVELRCDPISGHTALYWYRQSLGQGLEFLIYFQGNSAPDKSGLPSDRFSAERTGGSVSTLTIQRTQQEDSAVYLCAITITTAPSYNEQFFGPGTRLTVL.

The chain couples TRBV5-5 to TRBJ1-1; the D gene is possibly TRBD1 (6 bases). Trimming removed 2 bases at V and 0 bases at J, with 8 bases between. This CDR3 comprises 14 residues. Germline V gene sequence: CDR1 SGHKS, CDR2 YYEKEE (reference sequence). The CDR3 bases are TGTGCCAGCAGCTTTACAGGGATGAACACTGAAGCTTTCTTT. This sequence encodes CASSFTGMNTEAFF.

This clonotype was counted many times. The rearrangement uses TRBV6-2 or TRBV6-3 and TRBJ2-5, with D possibly TRBD2 on 5 matching bases. Trimming removed 6 bases from V and 5 bases from J, with 13 bases in between. CDR3 length equals 13 residues. Germline V gene lookup returns CDR1 MNHEY and CDR2 SVGEGT. CDR3 region: CASRQPSFETQYF. In DNA, the CDR3 is TGTGCCAGCAGACAACCTAGCTTCGAGACCCAGTACTTC.

Only a few counts were recorded for this clonotype. The chain joins TRBV19 to TRBJ1-1; TRBD1 matches at 8 bases. The V gene's germline CDR1 is LNHDA and CDR2 SQIVND (reference sequence). CDR3 length: 15 amino acids. The trim removed 2 bases at V and 5 bases at J, leaving 7 bases unmatched. CDR3 in amino acids: CASSIWTGLGTEAFF. The CDR3 DNA follows: TGTGCCAGTAGTATATGGACAGGGCTGGGAACTGAAGCTTTCTTT.

This clonotype was seen at least ten times. V gene TRBV3-1 combines with J gene TRBJ2-7; D not certain. The CDR3 covers 13 residues. Trimming removed 1 base from V and 3 bases from J, with 7 bases in between. The germline gives CDR1 LGHDT, CDR2 YNNKEL (reference sequence). The CDR3 DNA reads as TGTGCCAGCAGCCAAGCGGCCCGCTACGAGCAGTACTTC. Translating it yields CASSQAARYEQYF.

In DNA form, the CDR3 reads TGTGCCAGCAGTGACGCCGACAGGGGTTGGGAGACCCAGTACTTC. Translation gives CASSDADRGWETQYF. The chain joins TRBV2 to TRBJ2-5; TRBD1 agrees at 8 bases. The CDR3 has 15 residues. Germline CDR1 and CDR2: SNHLY and FYNNEI. V shed 3 bases and J 5 bases; nucleotides not matched to a gene: 8.

This clonotype was detected many times. The rearrangement uses TRBV14 and TRBJ2-1; D ambiguous. CDR3 length equals 12 residues. The V gene lost 5 bases and the J gene lost 7 bases, with 9 bases spanning the gap. Germline V gene sequence: CDR1 SGHDN, CDR2 FVKESK. In DNA, the CDR3 is TGTGCCAGCAGCTTACGATTTAATGAGCAGTTCTTC. Protein: CASSLRFNEQFF.

This clonotype has only a few counts. CDR3: CASSTRDRLSYSGNTIYF. The CDR3 region has the DNA TGTGCCAGCAGTACCCGGGACAGACTTTCATACTCTGGAAACACCATATATTTT. The chain is built from TRBV12-3 or TRBV12-4 and TRBJ1-3; 7 nucleotides line up with TRBD1. This CDR3 is built from 18 residues. The junction had 13 bases not matched to a gene; V was cut back by 5 bases and J by 0 bases.

This clonotype has a handful of counts. V gene TRBV5-1 combines with J gene TRBJ1-3; D is ambiguous. Trimming shortened V by 2 bases and J by 1 base, and 4 bases separated the two germline ends. This CDR3 has 13 residues. The germline CDR1 and CDR2 sequences are SGHRS and YFSETQ. CDR3: CASSFQSGNTIYF. Here the CDR3 DNA reads TGCGCCAGCAGCTTCCAATCTGGAAACACCATATATTTT.

This clonotype was recorded many times. The gene calls are TRBV18 and TRBJ1-3, with 9 bases aligning to TRBD1. Germline V gene sequence: CDR1 KGHSH, CDR2 LQKENI. J lost 3 bases, V lost 3 bases, and 6 bases had no gene match. The CDR3 loop spans 16 amino acids. For the CDR3, the DNA is TGTGCCAGCTCACCTTCGGGGACAGGGAGTGGAAACACCATATATTTT. It yields the protein CASSPSGTGSGNTIYF.

In this sample, this clonotype turned up many times. V is TRBV19 and J is TRBJ2-4, with D hard to call. CDR3 length equals 14 residues. V dropped 7 bases and J dropped 7 bases, with 17 bases sitting between them. CDR1 is LNHDA, CDR2 SQIVND, per germline (reference sequence). The DNA for the CDR3 is TGTGCCAGTAAGGCATCTCCCTCTCGGAACATTCAGTACTTC. Residues: CASKASPSRNIQYF.

This clonotype was seen repeatedly, ten times or more. V gene TRBV5-1 combines with J gene TRBJ1-2, with a weak D call TRBD1 (6 bases). The CDR3 is 13 residues long. Trimming took 4 bases from V and 2 from J, leaving 9 bases between them. Looked up from germline, CDR1 is SGHRS and CDR2 is YFSETQ. This CDR3 is CASSPTGNYGYTF. The CDR3 bases are TGCGCCAGCAGCCCCACAGGGAACTATGGCTACACCTTC.

This clonotype was detected ten times or more. V gene TRBV12-3 or TRBV12-4 combines with J gene TRBJ2-1; the match to TRBD2 covers 7 bases. J lost 1 base, V lost 5 bases, and 5 bases had no gene match. This CDR3 has 15 residues. CDR3 sequence reads: CASSPRAGSYNEQFF. The CDR3 DNA reads as TGTGCCAGCAGTCCCCGAGCGGGGTCCTACAATGAGCAGTTCTTC.

This clonotype was observed many times. V gene TRBV3-1 combines with J gene TRBJ2-7; D possibly corresponds to TRBD2 (6 bases). V lost 1 base and J lost 7, with 17 bases in between. The germline V gene encodes CDR1 LGHDT and CDR2 YNNKEL (reference sequence). The CDR3 covers 15 residues. The CDR3 DNA is TGTGCCAGCAGCCAAGGTCAAGCGGGCAATCGAGAGCAGTACTTC. Translated, it gives CASSQGQAGNREQYF.

This clonotype was picked up many times. The chain couples TRBV9 to TRBJ1-1; D remains ambiguous. The germline V gene has CDR1 SGDLS and CDR2 YYNGEE. The CDR3 runs 15 residues. The V and J ends lost 0 bases and 2 bases respectively, with 11 bases between them. CDR3 sequence reads: CASSVGPYANTEAFF. As DNA, the CDR3 is TGTGCCAGCAGCGTAGGGCCCTACGCAAACACTGAAGCTTTCTTT.

This clonotype was picked up many times. J is TRBJ1-5 and V is TRBV18, with 7 bases fitting TRBD1. Germline-derived CDR1 and CDR2 are KGHSH and LQKENI. V shed 5 bases, J shed 4 bases, and the junction held 11 bases outside the gene matches. The CDR3 has 16 residues. CDR3 sequence reads: CASSMGQWFPNQPQHF. As DNA, the CDR3 is TGTGCCAGCTCAATGGGACAGTGGTTCCCGAATCAGCCCCAGCATTTT.

This clonotype appeared many times. The chain carries TRBV5-1 and TRBJ2-3; 8 positions agree with TRBD1. CDR3 length: 15 amino acids. CDR1 is SGHRS, CDR2 YFSETQ, per germline. After removal of 4 bases from V and 3 bases from J, the junction contained 7 bases not matched to a gene. The DNA of the CDR3 is TGCGCCAGCAGCCAACAGGGGGACGTGACAGATACGCAGTATTTT. As protein: CASSQQGDVTDTQYF.

The sample holds many counts of this clonotype. V and J are TRBV7-2 and TRBJ1-3; TRBD1 matches 7 bases. J lost 0 bases, V lost 5 bases, and 10 bases had no gene match. Germline lookup yields CDR1 SGHTA and CDR2 FQGNSA. There are 17 residues in the CDR3. CDR3 sequence reads: CASSASDRPSSGNTIYF. CDR3 bases: TGTGCCAGCAGCGCCTCGGACAGGCCGAGCTCTGGAAACACCATATATTTT.

This clonotype was recorded many times. This chain joins TRBV6-1 and TRBJ2-1; 9 nucleotides align to TRBD1. The V and J ends lost 6 bases and 1 base, in that order; junction bases with no gene match: 10. Germline CDR1 is MNHNS and CDR2 is SASEGT. The CDR3 extends over 17 amino acids. CDR3 coding DNA: TGTGCCAGCAGCGTACTCCCGGGACAGGGTTCCTACAATGAGCAGTTCTTC. This encodes CASSVLPGQGSYNEQFF.

This clonotype showed up just a few times. CDR3 sequence reads: CSVPQTGDTEAFF. The CDR3 coding sequence is TGCAGCGTCCCGCAGACCGGGGACACTGAAGCTTTCTTT. The V call is TRBV29-1, the J call TRBJ1-1; D ambiguous. This CDR3 is built from 13 residues. Trimming took 6 bases from V and 3 from J, leaving 14 bases between them. Germline CDR1 SQVTM, CDR2 ANQGSEA.

The CDR3: CSVVRGGNTEAFF. DNA for the CDR3: TGCAGCGTCGTCCGTGGGGGGAACACTGAAGCTTTCTTT. This chain links TRBV29-1 with TRBJ1-1; possibly TRBD1 for D (5 bases). This CDR3 comprises 13 residues. Trimming cost V 6 bases and J 1 base, with 12 bases left between them. CDR1 is SQVTM, CDR2 ANQGSEA, per germline.